The 29 T cell receptor beta chains below come from one sample, sequenced in a study of OX40 agonist ivuxolimab in advanced cancers. Here immunoSEQ multiplex PCR was the method, and the copy in TCRdb shows in-frame clones only, minus some. Here the sample spans about 51,000 clones, around four fifths being singletons. This specimen consisted of CD4+ or CD8+ T cells sorted from blood, obtained in a trial of the OX40 agonist ivuxolimab. Source of these receptors: an adult with an advanced solid tumor such as melanoma, head and neck, liver or kidney cancer.

This rearrangement joins TRBV10-3 to TRBJ1-1; D is unresolved. Trimming pared 7 bases from V and 7 bases from J, leaving 4 bases between. The CDR3 runs 9 residues. Germline loops: CDR1 ENHRY, CDR2 SYGVKD. CDR3 nucleotides: TGTGCCATCAAAGGTGAAGCTTTCTTT. Amino acids: CAIKGEAFF.

The V call is TRBV5-1, the J call TRBJ2-7, with no clear D. Germline V CDR1 and CDR2: SGHRS, YFSETQ. CDR3 length: 17 amino acids. V lost 2 bases, J lost 3 bases, and 21 bases lay in between. CDR3 loop: CASSFDFRTEEIYEQYF. CDR3 in DNA: TGCGCCAGCAGCTTTGATTTTCGGACCGAGGAAATCTACGAGCAGTACTTC.

This chain links TRBV4-1 with TRBJ2-3; 7 bases line up with TRBD2. CDR1 is MGHRA, CDR2 YSYEKL, per germline. The V and J ends lost 4 bases and 3 bases, in that order; junction bases with no gene match: 7. There are 15 residues in the CDR3. CDR3: CASSLRLAGTDTQYF. The CDR3 DNA reads as TGCGCCAGCAGCCTCCGACTAGCTGGGACAGATACGCAGTATTTT.

The genes are TRBV4-3 and TRBJ1-1; a weak D match, TRBD1 (6 bases). CDR1 and CDR2 from the germline V gene are LGHNA and YSLEER. Deletions cut 3 bases from V and 1 base from J, with 12 bases between. The CDR3 is 15 amino acids. This CDR3 is CASSQNRATNTEAFF. The CDR3 coding sequence is TGCGCCAGCAGCCAGAACAGGGCTACGAACACTGAAGCTTTCTTT.

This sequence joins TRBV7-2 and TRBJ1-5, with TRBD1 as a possible D gene (5 bases). This CDR3 comprises 13 residues. The V and J ends lost 5 bases and 11 bases respectively, with 16 bases between them. Germline lookup yields CDR1 SGHTA and CDR2 FQGNSA. In DNA form, the CDR3 reads TGTGCCAGCAGCCCGGGACCGAGAGGTGCCCAGCATTTT. This codes for CASSPGPRGAQHF.

V usage is TRBV9 and J usage is TRBJ2-1, with D perhaps matching TRBD2 (5 bases). Germline CDR1 reads SGDLS; CDR2 reads YYNGEE. Trimming removed 1 base at V and 0 bases at J, with 20 bases between. The CDR3 sequence is 19 residues long. As DNA, the CDR3 is TGTGCCAGCAGCGTAATGCCGAATAGCGACTATTCCTCCTACAATGAGCAGTTCTTC. Its translation: CASSVMPNSDYSSYNEQFF.

J is TRBJ2-1 and V is TRBV9; 13 bases match TRBD2. Germline CDR1 reads SGDLS; CDR2 reads YYNGEE. The junction had 6 bases not matched to a gene; V was cut back by 4 bases and J by 8 bases. CDR3 length equals 15 residues. In DNA form, the CDR3 reads TGTGCCAGCAGCATGGGGACTAGCGGGGTTTATGAGCAGTTCTTC. This translates into CASSMGTSGVYEQFF.

The CDR3 here is CASSKRDGSGNTIYF. The CDR3 DNA reads as TGTGCCAGCAGTAAACGGGACGGCTCTGGAAACACCATATATTTT. The V call is TRBV11-2, the J call TRBJ1-3, with D tentatively TRBD1 (5 bases). The CDR3 covers 15 residues. V was pared by 6 bases and J by 0 bases, with 12 bases between. CDR1 is SGHAT and CDR2 is FQNNGV in the germline V gene.

The CDR3 coding sequence is TGTGCCAGCAGCGCTCTCACAGGGGGAATGAACACTGAAGCTTTCTTT. Protein sequence: CASSALTGGMNTEAFF. The chain employs TRBV9 and TRBJ1-1, with 8 bases fitting TRBD1. Trimming removed 3 bases from V and 0 bases from J; junction bases left unmatched: 7. CDR3 length: 16 amino acids. The V gene's germline CDR1 is SGDLS and CDR2 YYNGEE.

This clone has a handful of counts. The genes are TRBV7-8 and TRBJ1-4; D gene ambiguous. The germline gives CDR1 SGHVS, CDR2 FQNEAQ. V dropped 3 bases and J dropped 3 bases, with 11 bases sitting between them. This CDR3 has 15 amino acids. The CDR3 is CASSFARTPNEKLFF. The CDR3 DNA reads as TGTGCCAGCAGCTTTGCCCGAACCCCTAATGAAAAACTGTTTTTT. Full variable domain (remainder filled in from reference TRBV7-8 and TRBJ1-4): GAGVSQSPRYKVAKRGQDVALRCDPISGHVSLFWYQQALGQGPEFLTYFQNEAQLDKSGLPSDRFFAERPEGSVSTLKIQRTQQEDSAVYLCASSFARTPNEKLFFGSGTQLSVL.

The chain carries TRBV19 and TRBJ1-5; the D is unclear. V lost 0 bases to trimming and J lost 4 bases, with 7 bases between them. Germline lookup yields CDR1 LNHDA and CDR2 SQIVND (reference sequence). The CDR3 sequence is 14 residues long. The CDR3 sequence is CASSIEGRNQPQHF. The CDR3 coding sequence is TGTGCCAGTAGTATAGAGGGCAGAAATCAGCCCCAGCATTTT.

CDR3 coding DNA: TGTGCCAGCAGCCCGGACCGGATGGAGCAGTACTTC. The encoded protein is CASSPDRMEQYF. This rearrangement joins TRBV13 to TRBJ2-7; the D is unclear. CDR3 length equals 12 residues. With 5 bases removed from V and 7 bases from J, the gap between germline ends came to 12 bases. CDR1 and CDR2 from the germline V gene are PRHDT and FYEKMQ (reference sequence).

The genes are TRBV19 and TRBJ2-1; 9 bases agree with TRBD2. The CDR3 spans 15 residues. Germline CDR1 reads LNHDA; CDR2 reads SQIVND (reference sequence). With 6 bases clipped from V and 6 bases from J, the junction kept 9 bases outside the gene matches. Here the CDR3 DNA reads TGTGCCAGTAGATTGGCGGGGGGGCAGGCCAATGAGCAGTTCTTC. This sequence encodes CASRLAGGQANEQFF. The variable domain in full, with the rest retrieved from reference TRBV19 and TRBJ2-1, is DGGITQSPKYLFRKEGQNVTLSCEQNLNHDAMYWYRQDPGQGLRLIYYSQIVNDFQKGDIAEGYSVSREKKESFPLTVTSAQKNPTAFYLCASRLAGGQANEQFFGPGTRLTVL.

The DNA for the CDR3 is TGTGCCAGCACCCCGACAGGGAGTGAAGACCTTCAGCCCCAGCATTTT. Residues: CASTPTGSEDLQPQHF. The V gene is TRBV9, the J gene TRBJ1-5, with 7 bases matching TRBD1. The junction had 15 bases not matched to a gene; V was cut back by 6 bases and J by 6 bases. The CDR3 has 16 amino acids. Germline assignment: CDR1 SGDLS and CDR2 YYNGEE.

V is TRBV27 and J is TRBJ2-7; TRBD1 matches 8 bases. V lost 8 bases and J lost 3; bases outside the gene matches: 3. This CDR3 is built from 12 residues. Germline lookup yields CDR1 MNHEY and CDR2 SMNVEV (reference sequence). This CDR3 is CASHGQGYEQYF. Written as DNA, the CDR3 is TGTGCCAGCCACGGACAGGGCTACGAGCAGTACTTC.

The chain has TRBV5-1 and TRBJ2-3; a weak D match, TRBD2 (6 bases). This CDR3 comprises 18 residues. V lost 4 bases, J lost 1 base, and 22 bases lay in between. The V gene's germline CDR1 is SGHRS and CDR2 YFSETQ. DNA of the CDR3: TGCGCCAGCAGCCCGGACCCGGGACTGCTGGGGGGCACAGATACGCAGTATTTT. The encoded protein is CASSPDPGLLGGTDTQYF.

The chain links TRBV7-9 to TRBJ1-2; tentative D call: TRBD1 (5 bases). V lost 5 bases, J lost 4 bases, and 8 bases lay in between. The germline CDR1 and CDR2 sequences are SEHNR and FQNEAQ (reference sequence). This CDR3 region has 12 residues. This CDR3 reads CASSRGVYGYTF. The DNA of the CDR3 is TGTGCCAGCAGCCGGGGCGTCTATGGCTACACCTTC.

The chain links TRBV7-7 to TRBJ2-5, with D tentatively TRBD2 (5 bases). In germline, CDR1 is SSHAT, CDR2 FNYEAQ (reference sequence). This CDR3 contains 16 residues. The ends were cut back, 1 base at V and 4 bases at J, with 16 bases in the middle. The CDR3 is CASSLDGLWLGETQYF. CDR3 nucleotides: TGTGCCAGCAGCTTAGACGGACTGTGGCTTGGAGAGACCCAGTACTTC.

The V call is TRBV12-5, the J call TRBJ2-7; tentatively, D is TRBD1 (5 bases). The V gene lost 6 bases and the J gene lost 0 bases, with 18 bases spanning the gap. Germline V gene lookup returns CDR1 LGHNT and CDR2 FRNRAP. This CDR3 contains 16 residues. This CDR3 reads CASGLDRQKSSYEQYF. The CDR3 nucleotides are TGTGCTAGTGGACTTGACCGACAGAAGAGCTCCTACGAGCAGTACTTC.

J is TRBJ1-4 and V is TRBV7-6; D is unresolved. The germline CDR1 and CDR2 sequences are SGHVS and FNYEAQ. The germline V and J ends were trimmed by 0 bases and 5 bases, with 7 bases remaining between them. This CDR3 comprises 14 residues. The CDR3 sequence: CASSLAGENEKLFF. CDR3 nucleotides: TGTGCCAGCAGCTTAGCGGGAGAGAATGAAAAACTGTTTTTT.

V is TRBV5-5 and J is TRBJ2-7; D is undetermined. Deletions cut 0 bases from V and 0 bases from J, with 10 bases between. Germline CDR1 SGHKS, CDR2 YYEKEE (reference sequence). The CDR3 runs 15 residues. The CDR3 nucleotides are TGTGCCAGCAGCTTGGCCTCGACAAGCTCCTACGAGCAGTACTTC. This translates into CASSLASTSSYEQYF.

This clone has a single count. The chain is built from TRBV5-4 and TRBJ1-4; no clear D gene. Germline V gene sequence: CDR1 SGHNT, CDR2 YYREEE (reference sequence). This CDR3 has 14 amino acids. The V gene lost 0 bases and the J gene lost 0 bases, with 3 bases spanning the gap. Here the CDR3 reads CASSLDSTNEKLFF. CDR3 in DNA: TGTGCCAGCAGCTTGGACTCAACTAATGAAAAACTGTTTTTT.

The CDR3 nucleotides are TGTGCCAGTAGTATAGTCCCGGGGACTGAAGCTTTCTTT. Protein product: CASSIVPGTEAFF. J is TRBJ1-1 and V is TRBV19; D uncertain. Trimming removed 1 base at V and 5 bases at J, with 8 bases between. Germline CDR1 reads LNHDA; CDR2 reads SQIVND (reference sequence). The CDR3 has 13 residues.

This chain joins TRBV19 and TRBJ2-1; D may be TRBD2 (5 bases). Germline values: CDR1 LNHDA, CDR2 SQIVND (reference sequence). V lost 2 bases to trimming and J lost 2 bases, with 10 bases between them. The CDR3 is 15 amino acids. The CDR3 DNA is TGTGCCAGTAGTATATTTAGCGAAGCCTACAATGAGCAGTTCTTC. Translated: CASSIFSEAYNEQFF.

V usage is TRBV19 and J usage is TRBJ2-3; possible D gene TRBD1, 5 bases. This CDR3 region has 13 residues. Looked up from germline, CDR1 is LNHDA and CDR2 is SQIVND (reference sequence). V lost 3 bases to trimming and J lost 4 bases, with 8 bases between them. The CDR3 region is CASSMGRPDTQYF. The CDR3 region has the DNA TGTGCCAGTAGTATGGGGCGACCAGATACGCAGTATTTT.

This clone is a singleton in its sample. The rearrangement links TRBV13 to TRBJ2-7, with D unclear. The length of the CDR3 is 13 residues. V was shortened by 3 bases and J by 2 bases, with 8 bases between the two germline ends. Germline V gives CDR1 PRHDT, CDR2 FYEKMQ (reference sequence). CDR3: CASSLGRTYEQYF. CDR3 coding DNA: TGTGCCAGCAGCTTGGGTAGAACCTACGAGCAGTACTTC.

The chain joins TRBV4-3 to TRBJ2-2; unclear D gene. CDR3 length: 15 residues. V lost 0 bases to trimming and J lost 2 bases, with 7 bases between them. In germline, CDR1 is LGHNA, CDR2 YSLEER. The chain's CDR3 is CASSQDWRNTGELFF. DNA for the CDR3: TGCGCCAGCAGCCAAGATTGGAGAAACACCGGGGAGCTGTTTTTT.

CDR3 nucleotide sequence: TGTGCCAGTAGTATAACTCTACCCATCAGTCATAGCAATCAGCCCCAGCATTTT. This sequence encodes CASSITLPISHSNQPQHF. This chain uses TRBV19 with TRBJ1-5; the D is unclear. V lost 2 bases to trimming and J lost 0 bases, with 17 bases between them. The length of the CDR3 is 18 residues. The V gene's germline CDR1 is LNHDA and CDR2 SQIVND (reference sequence). The complete variable domain, with remaining parts taken from reference TRBV19 and TRBJ1-5, reads DGGITQSPKYLFRKEGQNVTLSCEQNLNHDAMYWYRQDPGQGLRLIYYSQIVNDFQKGDIAEGYSVSREKKESFPLTVTSAQKNPTAFYLCASSITLPISHSNQPQHFGDGTRLSIL.

The chain employs TRBV19 and TRBJ2-7, with 8 bases that match TRBD2. The CDR3 sequence is 17 residues long. Germline CDR1 and CDR2: LNHDA and SQIVND (reference sequence). The V segment lost 4 bases and the J segment 0 bases; nucleotides outside the gene matches: 11. CDR3 residues: CASSTSSGTRVSYEQYF. The CDR3 bases are TGTGCCAGTAGTACCTCCTCCGGGACTAGGGTCTCCTACGAGCAGTACTTC.